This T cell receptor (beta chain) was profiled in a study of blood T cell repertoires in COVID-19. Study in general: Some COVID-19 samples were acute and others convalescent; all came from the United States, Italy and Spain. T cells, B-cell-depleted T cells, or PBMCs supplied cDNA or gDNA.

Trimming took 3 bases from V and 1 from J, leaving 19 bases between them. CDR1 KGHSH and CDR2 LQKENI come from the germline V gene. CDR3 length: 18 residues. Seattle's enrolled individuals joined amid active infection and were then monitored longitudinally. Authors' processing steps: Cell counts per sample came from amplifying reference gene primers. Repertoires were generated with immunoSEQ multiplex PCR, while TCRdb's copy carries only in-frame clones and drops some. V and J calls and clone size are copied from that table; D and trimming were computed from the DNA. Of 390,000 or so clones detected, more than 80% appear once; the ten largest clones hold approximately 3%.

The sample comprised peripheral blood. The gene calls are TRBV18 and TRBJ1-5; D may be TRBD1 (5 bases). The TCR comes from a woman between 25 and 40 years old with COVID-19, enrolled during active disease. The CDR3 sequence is CASSPRPQGTQSNQPQHF. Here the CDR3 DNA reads TGTGCCAGCTCACCCAGACCTCAGGGAACCCAAAGCAATCAGCCCCAGCATTTT.